The 28 T cell receptor beta chains below come from one sample, sequenced in a study of early T cells in non-severe SARS-CoV-2 infection. TCRdb reprocessed the 5' RACE reads with MiXCR, giving one entry per CDR3 protein. Counted here are about 71,000 distinct CDR3 sequences, approximately 13% occurring once; the ten biggest clones make up roughly 2.6%. The sample was whole blood, taken at baseline. The source is an adult who was a healthcare worker with PCR-confirmed SARS-CoV-2 infection or an uninfected control (not recorded which).

This clonotype was seen only a few times. This chain connects TRBV4-1 to TRBJ1-2; possibly TRBD1 for D (5 bases). This CDR3 region has 15 residues. Trimming pared 0 bases from V and 5 bases from J, leaving 13 bases between. Germline V gene sequence: CDR1 MGHRA, CDR2 YSYEKL. CDR3: CASSQDPRASYGYTF. CDR3 DNA sequence: TGCGCCAGCAGCCAAGATCCCAGGGCCTCTTATGGCTACACCTTC.

This clonotype showed up just a few times. This chain uses TRBV15 with TRBJ1-5, with D unclear. The length of the CDR3 is 14 residues. The V end was cut by 0 bases, the J end by 2 bases, with 5 bases between. CDR1 LNHNV and CDR2 YYDKDF come from the germline V gene (reference sequence). CDR3 DNA: TGTGCCACCAGCAGAGATGGGGGCAATCAGCCCCAGCATTTT. This translates into CATSRDGGNQPQHF.

The chain joins TRBV4-2 to TRBJ2-3; maybe TRBD2 (6 bases). Germline loops: CDR1 LGHNA, CDR2 YNFKEQ. Trimming removed 5 bases from V and 6 bases from J, with 18 bases in between. The CDR3 spans 15 residues. This CDR3 reads CASSARDFEGDTQYF. DNA for the CDR3: TGTGCCAGCAGCGCCCGGGACTTCGAGGGGGATACGCAGTATTTT.

The chain's CDR3 is CASSLQGGSYEQYF. The DNA of the CDR3 is TGTGCCAGCAGTCTACAGGGGGGGTCCTACGAGCAGTACTTC. The chain combines TRBV6-4 with TRBJ2-7; TRBD1 might be the D (8 bases). CDR3 length: 14 amino acids. The V and J ends lost 5 bases and 1 base respectively, with 12 bases between them. Germline-derived CDR1 and CDR2 are MRHNA and SNTAGT.

The sample holds a few counts of this clonotype. This sequence joins TRBV28 and TRBJ1-2, with D uncertain. V gave up 5 bases and J gave up 4 bases, with 17 bases separating them. The CDR3 runs to 15 residues. Germline CDR1 and CDR2: MDHEN and SYDVKM. CDR3 sequence: CASSPGSPLSYGYTF. As DNA, the CDR3 is TGTGCCAGCAGTCCCGGGTCCCCCTTAAGCTATGGCTACACCTTC.

This chain uses TRBV25-1 with TRBJ2-5, with 10 bases lining up with TRBD1. Germline trimming cut 10 bases from V and 2 bases from J; bases unmatched to any gene: 7. Germline V gene sequence: CDR1 MGHDK, CDR2 SYGVNS. The CDR3 is 14 amino acids. The CDR3 bases are TGTGCCACCCAGACAGGGGGCGTGCAAGAGACCCAGTACTTC. Its translation is CATQTGGVQETQYF.

Many counts were recorded for this clonotype. The chain combines TRBV2 with TRBJ2-3, with 9 bases that match TRBD1. The V gene's germline CDR1 is SNHLY and CDR2 FYNNEI. Unmatched junction bases numbered 4, after V lost 6 bases and J lost 0 bases. The CDR3 length is 15 residues. DNA of the CDR3: TGTGCCAGCAGGGCTGACAGGGGGAGCACAGATACGCAGTATTTT. Translated, it gives CASRADRGSTDTQYF.

V and J are TRBV7-6 and TRBJ2-5; D call uncertain. The CDR3 is made up of 16 amino acids. Germline V CDR1 and CDR2: SGHVS, FNYEAQ. V was shortened by 5 bases and J by 2 bases, with 18 bases between the two germline ends. As DNA, the CDR3 is TGTGCCAGCAGCCTCCTGCCTCCGACTGTGCAAGAGACCCAGTACTTC. Translated, it gives CASSLLPPTVQETQYF.

This CDR3 reads CASNPRQRTGGYEQYF. The DNA for the CDR3 is TGTGCCAGCAATCCCCGCCAGAGGACTGGGGGGTACGAGCAGTACTTC. The chain uses TRBV28 and TRBJ2-7; D is perhaps TRBD2 (6 bases). V gave up 7 bases and J gave up 4 bases, with 23 bases separating them. This CDR3 region has 16 residues. CDR1 is MDHEN, CDR2 SYDVKM, per germline.

The chain combines TRBV11-2 with TRBJ2-1; 8 nucleotides match TRBD2. V lost 4 bases to trimming and J lost 6 bases; unmatched junction nucleotides: 8. The CDR3 length is 15 residues. CDR1 is SGHAT, CDR2 FQNNGV, per germline. CDR3: CASSWDSGAPNEQFF. The CDR3 coding sequence is TGTGCCAGCAGCTGGGATAGCGGGGCCCCCAATGAGCAGTTCTTC. Drawing the rest from reference TRBV11-2 and TRBJ2-1, the complete variable domain is EAGVAQSPRYKIIEKRQSVAFWCNPISGHATLYWYQQILGQGPKLLIQFQNNGVVDDSQLPKDRFSAERLKGVDSTLKIQPAKLEDSAVYLCASSWDSGAPNEQFFGPGTRLTVL.

This clonotype was counted only a few times. The J gene is TRBJ2-2, the V gene TRBV5-1; 8 bases agree with TRBD1. The length of the CDR3 is 16 residues. Unmatched junction bases numbered 6, after V lost 0 bases and J lost 5 bases. Germline CDR1 SGHRS, CDR2 YFSETQ. The CDR3 loop reads CASSLAGTGETGELFF. The CDR3 DNA reads as TGCGCCAGCAGCTTGGCTGGGACAGGAGAAACCGGGGAGCTGTTTTTT.

This clonotype showed up just a few times. V is TRBV15 and J is TRBJ2-5; either TRBD1 or TRBD2 may fit D (5 bases each). The germline V gene encodes CDR1 LNHNV and CDR2 YYDKDF (reference sequence). Trimming removed 0 bases from V and 3 bases from J, with 14 bases in between. The CDR3 extends over 16 amino acids. CDR3 coding DNA: TGTGCCACCAGCAGAGATTTGGGGACGTCAAAAGAGACCCAGTACTTC. It codes for CATSRDLGTSKETQYF.

The chain carries TRBV7-2 and TRBJ1-4; TRBD1 agrees at 7 bases. CDR1 and CDR2 (germline): SGHTA, FQGNSA. V was pared by 4 bases and J by 1 base, with 6 bases of the junction left unmatched. The CDR3 runs to 16 residues. The CDR3 DNA follows: TGTGCCAGCAGCTCTCAGACAGGGCTAACTAATGAAAAACTGTTTTTT. Its protein product is CASSSQTGLTNEKLFF.

In this sample, this clonotype turned up a few times. This chain links TRBV11-2 with TRBJ2-4, with 8 bases matching TRBD1. This CDR3 is built from 16 residues. The ends lost 5 bases at V and 5 bases at J; junction bases unmatched: 11. Germline CDR1 is SGHAT and CDR2 is FQNNGV. The CDR3 here is CASSPPTGVGENIQYF. CDR3 in DNA: TGTGCCAGCAGCCCCCCGACAGGGGTAGGGGAAAACATTCAGTACTTC.

Many counts were recorded for this clonotype. The J gene is TRBJ2-3, the V gene TRBV7-8; possibly TRBD1 or TRBD2 for D (6 bases each). V shed 2 bases and J shed 0 bases, with 12 bases lying between them. Germline V gene lookup returns CDR1 SGHVS and CDR2 FQNEAQ. The CDR3 contains 16 residues. CDR3 nucleotides: TGTGCCAGCAGCTTAAGGGGGGACCCTAGCACAGATACGCAGTATTTT. Protein sequence: CASSLRGDPSTDTQYF.

This chain links TRBV6-5 with TRBJ1-4, with a possible D match to TRBD1 (6 bases). V was trimmed by 8 bases and J by 3 bases, leaving 10 bases between them. CDR3 length: 13 amino acids. From germline, CDR1 is MNHEY and CDR2 SVGAGI. The CDR3 protein is CASATGSNEKLFF. CDR3 nucleotide sequence: TGTGCCAGCGCGACAGGATCTAATGAAAAACTGTTTTTT.

The CDR3 reads CSARPVNTEAFF. CDR3 nucleotides: TGCAGTGCTCGACCCGTGAACACTGAAGCTTTCTTT. V and J are TRBV20-1 and TRBJ1-1; D not certain. Germline loops: CDR1 DFQATT, CDR2 SNEGSKA (reference sequence). The V and J ends lost 5 bases and 0 bases respectively, with 7 bases between them. This CDR3 contains 12 residues.

This clonotype was detected a few times. As DNA, the CDR3 is TGTGCCAGCTCACCAGACAGGGGGGAGACTGAAGCTTTCTTT. Translation gives CASSPDRGETEAFF. The rearrangement links TRBV18 to TRBJ1-1; TRBD1 aligns across 9 bases. The germline CDR1 and CDR2 sequences are KGHSH and LQKENI. The CDR3 has 14 residues. Trimming removed 2 bases from V and 5 bases from J; junction bases left unmatched: 3.

This clonotype was recorded a few times. The CDR3 loop reads CASSLEPRTKGTGELFF. CDR3 sequence (DNA): TGCGCCAGCAGCTTGGAGCCCAGAACCAAGGGAACCGGGGAGCTGTTTTTT. The chain links TRBV5-1 to TRBJ2-2; no clear D. The CDR3 sequence is 17 residues long. The germline V gene encodes CDR1 SGHRS and CDR2 YFSETQ. The ends were cut back, 0 bases at V and 5 bases at J, with 17 bases in the middle.

This clonotype is a singleton in its sample. V and J are TRBV6-1 and TRBJ2-1, with D perhaps TRBD1 (7 bases). CDR3 length: 14 amino acids. Germline V gene data show CDR1 as MNHNS and CDR2 as SASEGT. The germline V and J ends were trimmed by 3 bases and 15 bases, with 21 bases remaining between them. CDR3 amino acids: CASSDPLGGPGGFF. The CDR3 DNA is TGTGCCAGCAGTGACCCACTGGGAGGACCAGGGGGGTTCTTC.

CDR3 in amino acids: CSAREGPSTDTQYF. CDR3 coding DNA: TGCAGTGCTAGAGAGGGACCGTCCACAGATACGCAGTATTTT. The J gene is TRBJ2-3, the V gene TRBV20-1, with D perhaps assigned TRBD1 or TRBD2 (5 bases each). V lost 0 bases, J lost 2 bases, and 9 bases lay in between. This CDR3 comprises 14 residues. Germline V gives CDR1 DFQATT, CDR2 SNEGSKA (reference sequence).

This clonotype was picked up a small number of times. This chain uses TRBV29-1 with TRBJ1-1, with D unresolved. CDR1 is SQVTM and CDR2 is ANQGSEA in the germline V gene. The CDR3 consists of 12 residues. V lost 6 bases and J lost 4, with 12 bases in between. The CDR3 sequence: CSVEFTGTEAFF. The CDR3 nucleotides read TGCAGCGTAGAATTTACCGGCACTGAAGCTTTCTTT.

The chain is built from TRBV18 and TRBJ1-2; D may be TRBD1 (5 bases). Looked up from germline, CDR1 is KGHSH and CDR2 is LQKENI. V was shortened by 2 bases and J by 8 bases, with 18 bases between the two germline ends. The CDR3 runs to 15 residues. In DNA form, the CDR3 reads TGTGCCAGCTCACCATCCCCTCGACAGACGGGGGGCTACACCTTC. This encodes CASSPSPRQTGGYTF.

This clonotype occurred a few times. The CDR3 protein is CASSPRGQGSGYTF. DNA for the CDR3: TGTGCCAGTAGTCCACGCGGACAGGGTAGTGGCTACACCTTC. J is TRBJ1-2 and V is TRBV19, with 8 bases lining up with TRBD1. CDR1 and CDR2 (germline): LNHDA, SQIVND (reference sequence). V was clipped by 5 bases and J by 7 bases; unmatched bases: 9. The CDR3 is 14 residues long.

This chain uses TRBV11-2 with TRBJ1-1; no firm D call. CDR1 and CDR2 (germline): SGHAT, FQNNGV. V was clipped by 0 bases and J by 8 bases, with 13 bases between them. This CDR3 is 14 amino acids long. The CDR3 loop reads CASSLDAPKTEAFF. The CDR3 nucleotides read TGTGCCAGCAGCTTAGATGCCCCAAAAACCGAAGCTTTCTTT. Variable domain in full (rest from reference TRBV11-2 and TRBJ1-1): EAGVAQSPRYKIIEKRQSVAFWCNPISGHATLYWYQQILGQGPKLLIQFQNNGVVDDSQLPKDRFSAERLKGVDSTLKIQPAKLEDSAVYLCASSLDAPKTEAFFGQGTRLTVV.

This clonotype was observed a handful of times. This chain joins TRBV6-4 and TRBJ1-1; D uncertain. Germline values: CDR1 MRHNA, CDR2 SNTAGT. Trimming took 6 bases from V and 1 from J, leaving 15 bases between them. The CDR3 runs 15 residues. The CDR3 sequence is CASREGPLGNTEAFF. The CDR3, as DNA: TGTGCCAGCAGAGAAGGTCCTTTGGGGAACACTGAAGCTTTCTTT.

This chain links TRBV7-8 with TRBJ2-5, with 12 positions matching TRBD2. This CDR3 is built from 17 residues. V dropped 2 bases and J dropped 4; count of bases not matched to a gene: 8. Germline CDR1 SGHVS, CDR2 FQNEAQ. DNA of the CDR3: TGTGCCAGCAGCTTACTAGCGGGGGGGCCGGTTAGAGAGACCCAGTACTTC. It encodes CASSLLAGGPVRETQYF.

This clonotype showed up just a few times. The rearrangement uses TRBV5-6 and TRBJ1-1, with D hard to call. Trimming stripped 2 bases from V and 0 bases from J, with 11 bases between. Germline V gene lookup returns CDR1 SGHDT and CDR2 YYEEEE. The CDR3 contains 15 residues. CDR3 sequence reads: CASSFKRGMNTEAFF. The CDR3, as DNA: TGTGCCAGCAGCTTTAAAAGAGGAATGAACACTGAAGCTTTCTTT. The entire variable domain, with the rest obtained from reference TRBV5-6 and TRBJ1-1, is as follows: DAGVTQSPTHLIKTRGQQVTLRCSPKSGHDTVSWYQQALGQGPQFIFQYYEEEERQRGNFPDRFSGHQFPNYSSELNVNALLLGDSALYLCASSFKRGMNTEAFFGQGTRLTVV.